Each of the 32 T cell receptor beta chains below was sequenced from the same sample in a study of cytomegalovirus exposure and HLA in healthy donors. Use of 60 Vbeta and 13 Jbeta primers characterized the PCR. Using immunoSEQ multiplex PCR, the repertoire was profiled, and TCRdb retains in-frame clones only, with some absent. The data contain about 160,000 clones, nearly 80% of them singletons. Input material: PBMCs. These receptors were collected from a woman between 50 and 59 years old in good health and CMV-seropositive.

The chain joins TRBV4-3 to TRBJ2-2; TRBD1 matches 8 bases. The germline V gene encodes CDR1 LGHNA and CDR2 YSLEER. V lost 3 bases, J lost 6 bases, and 6 bases stayed unmatched. The CDR3 consists of 15 residues. CDR3 loop: CASSQKGQGAGELFF. The DNA for the CDR3 is TGCGCCAGCAGCCAGAAAGGACAGGGAGCCGGGGAGCTGTTTTTT.

The chain combines TRBV18 with TRBJ2-1; 8 nucleotides match TRBD1. In germline, CDR1 is KGHSH, CDR2 LQKENI. CDR3 size: 15 residues. Germline trimming cut 5 bases from V and 2 bases from J; bases unmatched to any gene: 5. The chain's CDR3 is CASSIRTGTYNEQFF. CDR3 nucleotides: TGTGCCAGCTCAATACGGACAGGGACCTACAATGAGCAGTTCTTC.

This clone showed up just once. The chain employs TRBV5-4 and TRBJ2-1; 8 bases align to TRBD2. This CDR3 comprises 17 residues. CDR1 is SGHNT, CDR2 YYREEE, per germline (reference sequence). V lost 3 bases, J lost 0 bases, and 8 bases stayed unmatched. The CDR3, as DNA: TGTGCCAGCAGCTCCCTAGCGGGCGGCATCTCCTACAATGAGCAGTTCTTC. Translation: CASSSLAGGISYNEQFF.

The V call is TRBV28, the J call TRBJ1-1; D possibly corresponds to TRBD1 (6 bases). Germline CDR1 reads MDHEN; CDR2 reads SYDVKM. V lost 4 bases to trimming and J lost 1 base, with 13 bases between them. The CDR3 runs to 15 residues. The CDR3 spells CASSSPGHSNTEAFF. The CDR3 DNA reads as TGTGCCAGCAGTTCACCGGGACATTCGAACACTGAAGCTTTCTTT. The full variable domain, rest sourced from reference TRBV28 and TRBJ1-1, is DVKVTQSSRYLVKRTGEKVFLECVQDMDHENMFWYRQDPGLGLRLIYFSYDVKMKEKGDIPEGYSVSREKKERFSLILESASTNQTSMYLCASSSPGHSNTEAFFGQGTRLTVV.

The rearrangement uses TRBV10-3 and TRBJ2-7, with 15 bases aligning to TRBD2. V was clipped by 4 bases and J by 0 bases; unmatched bases: 4. From germline, CDR1 is ENHRY and CDR2 SYGVKD. The CDR3 runs 17 residues. CDR3 sequence: CAISGTSGGVSSYEQYF. The CDR3 nucleotides read TGTGCCATCAGTGGGACTAGCGGGGGGGTAAGCTCCTACGAGCAGTACTTC.

The table lists this clone with a count of one. V gene TRBV29-1 combines with J gene TRBJ2-6, with D possibly TRBD1 on 6 matching bases. Trimming shortened V by 2 bases and J by 0 bases, and 17 bases separated the two germline ends. CDR1 and CDR2 (germline): SQVTM, ANQGSEA. This CDR3 contains 18 residues. The CDR3 bases are TGCAGCGTTGAAATGTCGACAGGTGGACCCTCTGGGGCCAACGTCCTGACTTTC. Its protein is CSVEMSTGGPSGANVLTF.

The rearrangement joins TRBV19 to TRBJ1-2, with D possibly being TRBD1 (6 bases). The CDR3 consists of 15 residues. In germline, CDR1 is LNHDA, CDR2 SQIVND (reference sequence). V was pared by 1 base and J by 3 bases, with 12 bases between. CDR3 residues: CASSIGRAGDYGYTF. In DNA, the CDR3 is TGTGCCAGTAGTATAGGAAGGGCAGGGGACTATGGCTACACCTTC.

V usage is TRBV5-4 and J usage is TRBJ1-1, with TRBD1 matching 9 bases. The CDR3 contains 14 residues. CDR1 SGHNT and CDR2 YYREEE come from the germline V gene (reference sequence). With 4 bases clipped from V and 0 bases from J, the junction kept 1 base outside the gene matches. The CDR3 reads CASSGTGMNTEAFF. DNA for the CDR3: TGTGCCAGCAGCGGGACAGGGATGAACACTGAAGCTTTCTTT.

This chain connects TRBV7-2 to TRBJ1-2; no clear D. CDR1 and CDR2 from the germline V gene are SGHTA and FQGNSA. With 2 bases removed from V and 2 bases from J, the gap between germline ends came to 15 bases. The CDR3 is made up of 16 amino acids. The CDR3 region is CASSLWVSGGNYGYTF. CDR3 DNA: TGTGCCAGCAGCTTATGGGTTTCGGGAGGGAACTATGGCTACACCTTC. Looking up the rest from reference TRBV7-2 and TRBJ1-2 gives the full variable domain: GAGVSQSPSNKVTEKGKDVELRCDPISGHTALYWYRQSLGQGLEFLIYFQGNSAPDKSGLPSDRFSAERTGGSVSTLTIQRTQQEDSAVYLCASSLWVSGGNYGYTFGSGTRLTVV.

This clone was seen only once. The chain joins TRBV28 to TRBJ2-7; perhaps TRBD2 as D (6 bases). Germline V gene lookup returns CDR1 MDHEN and CDR2 SYDVKM. CDR3 length equals 14 residues. Deletions cut 3 bases from V and 1 base from J, with 10 bases between. The CDR3 bases are TGTGCCAGCAGTTTGGCGGGGAGGTCCTACGAGCAGTACTTC. Encoded protein: CASSLAGRSYEQYF.

CDR3 DNA: TGCGCCAGCAGCCAAGGTTGGGCAGCGGAAGGAAACACCATATATTTT. Translated: CASSQGWAAEGNTIYF. This sequence joins TRBV4-1 and TRBJ1-3; D unresolved. Trimming took off 1 base at V and 4 bases at J, with 14 bases between the two ends. Germline CDR1 and CDR2: MGHRA and YSYEKL. CDR3 length equals 16 residues.

The chain combines TRBV5-5 with TRBJ2-7; no firm D call. This CDR3 spans 12 amino acids. Germline V gives CDR1 SGHKS, CDR2 YYEKEE (reference sequence). V lost 7 bases and J 1 base, leaving 9 bases between the germline ends. For the CDR3, the DNA is TGTGCCAGCGGAGCCGAATCCTACGAGCAGTACTTC. Its translation is CASGAESYEQYF.

V is TRBV19 and J is TRBJ1-2; D is unclear. V was cut by 3 bases and J by 10 bases, with 9 bases left in between. The CDR3 has 11 amino acids. In germline, CDR1 is LNHDA, CDR2 SQIVND (reference sequence). The CDR3 loop is CASSILRVYTF. The CDR3 DNA reads TGTGCCAGTAGTATTCTTCGTGTCTACACCTTC.

The V and J genes are TRBV2 and TRBJ2-3; D is unclear. This CDR3 is 12 amino acids long. CDR1 is SNHLY and CDR2 is FYNNEI in the germline V gene. The V end lost 6 bases, the J end lost 5 bases, and 9 bases lay between the germline ends. This CDR3 reads CASSADIDTQYF. CDR3 nucleotide sequence: TGTGCCAGCAGCGCAGACATAGATACGCAGTATTTT.

The chain's CDR3 is CASSRTGSSYEQYF. Written as DNA, the CDR3 is TGTGCCAGCAGCCGGACGGGGAGCTCCTACGAGCAGTACTTC. The chain carries TRBV5-6 and TRBJ2-7; D perhaps matches TRBD2 (5 bases). The CDR3 spans 14 residues. The V and J ends lost 4 bases and 0 bases respectively, with 11 bases between them. Germline CDR1 and CDR2: SGHDT and YYEEEE. Filled out from reference TRBV5-6 and TRBJ2-7, the complete variable domain reads DAGVTQSPTHLIKTRGQQVTLRCSPKSGHDTVSWYQQALGQGPQFIFQYYEEEERQRGNFPDRFSGHQFPNYSSELNVNALLLGDSALYLCASSRTGSSYEQYFGPGTRLTVT.

V and J are TRBV7-3 and TRBJ2-3; D call uncertain. The CDR3 contains 13 residues. Germline V gene sequence: CDR1 SGHTA, CDR2 FQGTGA. Trimming cost V 3 bases and J 6 bases, with 10 bases left between them. The CDR3 DNA follows: TGTGCCAGCAGCTTGTCCCGAGCGGATACGCAGTATTTT. This encodes CASSLSRADTQYF.

The chain combines TRBV28 with TRBJ2-7; D is unresolved. V lost 4 bases to trimming and J lost 3 bases, with 10 bases between them. This CDR3 spans 13 amino acids. CDR1 is MDHEN, CDR2 SYDVKM, per germline. The CDR3 loop reads CASSSPRSYEQYF. The DNA for the CDR3 is TGTGCCAGCAGTTCACCCCGGAGCTACGAGCAGTACTTC.

This clone has only a few counts. This chain uses TRBV6-1 with TRBJ1-6, with 9 bases aligning to TRBD1. Germline V gene data show CDR1 as MNHNS and CDR2 as SASEGT. This CDR3 spans 15 amino acids. V lost 4 bases to trimming and J lost 7 bases; unmatched junction nucleotides: 5. The CDR3 DNA reads as TGTGCCAGCAGTGCCGGACAGGGGTACAATTCACCCCTCCACTTT. Translated, it gives CASSAGQGYNSPLHF.

The CDR3 spells CASLSGTGHGGAFF. The CDR3 region has the DNA TGCGCCAGCTTATCCGGGACAGGCCATGGTGGAGCTTTCTTT. The gene calls are TRBV5-1 and TRBJ1-1; the match to TRBD1 covers 8 bases. The CDR3 is made up of 14 amino acids. The V segment lost 7 bases and the J segment 10 bases; nucleotides outside the gene matches: 15. Germline loops: CDR1 SGHRS, CDR2 YFSETQ.

This clone was seen only a few times. The genes are TRBV6-6 and TRBJ2-6, with D perhaps matching TRBD2 (6 bases). CDR3 length equals 15 residues. V shed 7 bases and J shed 0 bases, with 10 bases lying between them. CDR1 MNHNY and CDR2 SVGAGI come from the germline V gene (reference sequence). The CDR3 sequence: CASTTGVSGANVLTF. DNA of the CDR3: TGTGCCAGCACCACGGGGGTCTCTGGGGCCAACGTCCTGACTTTC.

CDR3 protein: CASSRPSGGADGELFF. As DNA, the CDR3 is TGTGCCAGCAGCCGACCCAGCGGGGGGGCCGACGGGGAGCTGTTTTTT. The V call is TRBV5-6, the J call TRBJ2-2, with 10 bases identical to TRBD2. V lost 4 bases to trimming and J lost 7 bases; unmatched junction nucleotides: 10. Germline lookup yields CDR1 SGHDT and CDR2 YYEEEE. The CDR3 is made up of 16 amino acids.

The V and J genes are TRBV28 and TRBJ2-1; TRBD2 matches at 8 bases. The V gene end was trimmed by 6 bases and the J gene end by 7 bases; junction bases not matched to a gene: 11. The CDR3 is 15 residues long. The V gene's germline CDR1 is MDHEN and CDR2 SYDVKM. CDR3 bases: TGTGCCAGCAGAAGAGAAGCGGGAGTCATGAATGAGCAGTTCTTC. Protein sequence: CASRREAGVMNEQFF.

The J gene is TRBJ1-1, the V gene TRBV21-1; TRBD1 reflects the table's D call only, with no check against the DNA. TRBV21-1 is flagged as a pseudogene. The CDR3 length is 18 residues. The DNA for the CDR3 is TGTGCCAGCAGCAAATTAAGGACAGGTGATGGATTGAACACTGAAGCTTTCTTT. Translation: CASSKLRTGDGLNTEAFF.

This clone was observed once. Relative to the germline gene, one junction end is altered; a read error may explain this. The genes are TRBV7-8 and TRBJ1-4, with D possibly being TRBD1 (5 bases). CDR1 and CDR2 from the germline V gene are SGHVS and FQNEAQ. The CDR3 sequence is 15 residues long. The CDR3 nucleotides read TGTGCCGGCAGCCCCCGGGTGGGGGGAGGGGAAAAACTGTTTTTT. Translating gives CAGSPRVGGGEKLFF.

The chain carries TRBV27 and TRBJ2-3, with 9 bases lining up with TRBD2. CDR3 length: 14 residues. Germline-derived CDR1 and CDR2 are MNHEY and SMNVEV (reference sequence). J gave up 8 bases and V 5 bases, and 8 bases lay outside the gene matches. The CDR3 loop is CASSLNGLAFTQYF. The CDR3 nucleotides are TGTGCCAGCAGTCTAAATGGACTAGCGTTTACGCAGTATTTT.

This sequence joins TRBV19 and TRBJ2-7, with D perhaps TRBD1 (5 bases). CDR1 is LNHDA and CDR2 is SQIVND in the germline V gene (reference sequence). The CDR3 covers 15 residues. Deletions cut 1 base from V and 1 base from J, with 11 bases between. CDR3 sequence (DNA): TGTGCCAGTAGTATAGCCAGGGCGTCTTCCTACGAGCAGTACTTC. This translates into CASSIARASSYEQYF.

The chain links TRBV2 to TRBJ2-7, with 10 bases fitting TRBD1. The CDR3 spans 13 residues. Germline CDR1 and CDR2: SNHLY and FYNNEI. The V and J ends lost 9 bases and 3 bases, in that order; junction bases with no gene match: 5. CDR3 DNA: TGTGCCAGTAAGACAGGGGGCAGCTACGAGCAGTACTTC. It specifies CASKTGGSYEQYF.

CDR3 nucleotide sequence: TGTGCCAGCAGTGCAGGACAGTTCCTTGGCGAGCAGTACTTC. Protein: CASSAGQFLGEQYF. The rearrangement links TRBV25-1 to TRBJ2-7; tentatively, D is TRBD1 (6 bases). The germline CDR1 and CDR2 sequences are MGHDK and SYGVNS. The CDR3 spans 14 residues. V lost 4 bases to trimming and J lost 6 bases, with 16 bases between them.

V and J are TRBV4-3 and TRBJ1-2; D is unresolved. CDR1 and CDR2 (germline): LGHNA, YSLEER. The CDR3 consists of 14 residues. The V end was cut by 4 bases, the J end by 0 bases, with 9 bases between. CDR3 residues: CASSPGPANYGYTF. In nucleotides, the CDR3 is TGCGCCAGCAGCCCAGGTCCAGCTAACTATGGCTACACCTTC.

The CDR3 region is CASSPYPRDSTYEQYF. Written as DNA, the CDR3 is TGCGCCAGCAGCCCCTACCCCCGGGACAGCACCTACGAGCAGTACTTC. The rearrangement uses TRBV4-1 and TRBJ2-7; TRBD1 aligns across 7 bases. The CDR3 runs to 16 residues. With V trimmed by 4 bases and J by 2 bases, 11 bases remained unmatched. CDR1 and CDR2 (germline): MGHRA, YSYEKL.

This rearrangement joins TRBV4-1 to TRBJ2-3; no reliable D call. Between the trimmed V and J ends, which lost 4 bases and 5 bases, there was a span of 19 bases. Germline V CDR1 and CDR2: MGHRA, YSYEKL. The CDR3 has 16 residues. CDR3 nucleotides: TGCGCCAGCAGCCTTCAACCAGGCAGGCAGAAAGATACGCAGTATTTT. Its translation: CASSLQPGRQKDTQYF.

This chain connects TRBV6-6 to TRBJ1-1, with a possible D match to TRBD1 (5 bases). The length of the CDR3 is 13 residues. The V end lost 6 bases, the J end lost 4 bases, and 12 bases lay between the germline ends. Per germline, CDR1 MNHNY and CDR2 SVGAGI (reference sequence). The CDR3 region is CASRRGEGTEAFF. Written as DNA, the CDR3 is TGTGCCAGCAGACGAGGGGAGGGCACTGAAGCTTTCTTT.